The T cell receptor (beta chain) under discussion was sequenced for a study of blood T cell repertoires in COVID-19. Study at large: Nucleic acid was either cDNA or gDNA, and it came from T cells, B-cell-depleted T cells, or PBMCs.

Original data processing: Estimation of nucleated cell counts relied on the amplification of reference gene primers. The method was immunoSEQ multiplex PCR; TCRdb's version includes in-frame clones alone and lacks a portion of them. V, J and clone size are those of that table, while D and trimming were read from the DNA. The sample lists 250,000 to 300,000 clones; 60% to 75% were seen once. Germline-derived CDR1 and CDR2 are SGHRS and YFSETQ. With V trimmed by 1 base and J by 7 bases, 7 bases remained unmatched. The CDR3 has 14 residues. Sequencing was performed on peripheral blood. The TCR originated in a woman aged 80 or over with acute or convalescent COVID-19. The chain combines TRBV5-1 with TRBJ1-1, with 7 bases fitting TRBD1. DNA of the CDR3: TGCGCCAGCAGCTTGAGACAGGGATCAGGTGAAGCTTTCTTT. This codes for CASSLRQGSGEAFF.